This entry features one TCR beta chain sequence. Its antigen is undetermined. This CDR3 is built from 11 residues. Deletions cut 5 bases from V and 4 bases from J, with 8 bases between. CDR1 is DFQATT and CDR2 is SNEGSKA in the germline V gene (reference sequence). Treatment given: 15 to 20 received Ad26.COV2.S at low or high dose, single or two shots; 5 received placebo; per-sample allocation not given. Sampling happened 63 days after the first vaccine or placebo injection. Adults aged 18-55 years in Boston included the donor. TCRdb's table, derived via immunoSEQ multiplex PCR, lists solely in-frame clones and lacks some. The sample yields about 350,000 clones, about 88% seen once. The entry originates in a study of Ad26.COV2.S vaccination and SARS-CoV-2 variants. The study, taken as a whole, reports: While placebo recipients had lower spike-specific TCR breadth, vaccine recipients had more.

The sequence derives from a person between 18 and 65 years old who received the Ad26.COV2.S COVID-19 vaccine or a placebo. Specimen: peripheral blood, collected in a trial of Ad26.COV2.S vaccine versus placebo. The chain couples TRBV20-1 to TRBJ1-2, with D unclear. Here the CDR3 DNA reads TGCAGTGCTCCCCTTGGCTATGGCTACACCTTC. Translated, it gives CSAPLGYGYTF.